This entry features one T cell receptor (beta chain) sequence. Its matching antigen is unknown. The sample originates from a study of PD-1 blockade in classical Hodgkin lymphoma. Study-wide results and caveats: There was a significant rise in CD4+ TCR diversity by C4D1, with no such rise for CD8+.

Noted time point: cycle 4 day 1 (C4D1), after five to seven weeks of nivolumab. Each and every patient relapsed after autologous stem cell transplantation, and patients got differing brentuximab vedotin exposure. Repertoires were generated with immunoSEQ multiplex PCR, while TCRdb's copy carries only in-frame clones and drops some. The sample holds about 96,000 clones, more than 85% seen once. This CDR3 spans 15 amino acids. Germline-derived CDR1 and CDR2 are SGHRS and YFSETQ. The V end was cut by 4 bases, the J end by 4 bases, with 17 bases between. This material consisted of peripheral blood mononuclear cells (PBMCs), taken before the fourth cycle of nivolumab. This sequence originates from a human donor with classical Hodgkin lymphoma. V usage is TRBV5-1 and J usage is TRBJ1-1; possibly TRBD1 for D (6 bases). The CDR3 protein is CASSAGTGRGTEAFF. CDR3 in DNA: TGCGCCAGCAGCGCGGGAACAGGGAGGGGCACTGAAGCTTTCTTT.